A single sample is the source of the 6 T cell receptor beta chains below, sequenced in a study of blood T cell repertoires in COVID-19. TCRdb's copy holds only in-frame clones and misses some; the assay was immunoSEQ multiplex PCR. The data hold 170,000 or so clones, with roughly 87% observed a single time. The sample was peripheral blood. The source of these receptors is a man younger than 35 who had recovered from COVID-19.

The V and J genes are TRBV9 and TRBJ2-1; D may be TRBD2 (5 bases). Trimming removed 4 bases at V and 1 base at J, with 18 bases between. The CDR3 runs 17 residues. CDR1 is SGDLS and CDR2 is YYNGEE in the germline V gene. In nucleotides, the CDR3 is TGTGCCAGCAGCCACGCTATGGCCGAGGGTTCCTACAATGAGCAGTTCTTC. This encodes CASSHAMAEGSYNEQFF.

This clone showed up just once. This chain uses TRBV5-6 with TRBJ2-7; TRBD1 matches at 7 bases. Germline CDR1 SGHDT, CDR2 YYEEEE. With 2 bases clipped from V and 1 base from J, the junction kept 9 bases outside the gene matches. The CDR3 is 16 amino acids. The chain's CDR3 is CASSFFLGTVSYEQYF. The CDR3 nucleotides are TGTGCCAGCAGCTTTTTCCTCGGGACAGTTTCCTACGAGCAGTACTTC.

The J gene is TRBJ2-5, the V gene TRBV9, with 9 nucleotides matching TRBD2. CDR3 size: 16 residues. Germline assignment: CDR1 SGDLS and CDR2 YYNGEE. The V gene end was trimmed by 3 bases and the J gene end by 7 bases; junction bases not matched to a gene: 13. The CDR3 DNA reads as TGTGCCAGCAGCGACAGAGCGGGAGGTGGCGTCGGGACCCAGTACTTC. Translation gives CASSDRAGGGVGTQYF.

This chain links TRBV16 with TRBJ2-7; D might be TRBD1 (7 bases). The CDR3 totals 14 residues. Per germline, CDR1 KGHSY and CDR2 FQNENV. The V gene lost 4 bases and the J gene lost 7 bases, with 17 bases spanning the gap. CDR3 nucleotide sequence: TGTGCCAGCAGCCGGTCCGGACAGGCGGGGGAGCAGTACTTC. Protein product: CASSRSGQAGEQYF. Drawing the rest from reference TRBV16 and TRBJ2-7, the complete variable domain is GEEVAQTPKHLVRGEGQKAKLYCAPIKGHSYVFWYQQVLKNEFKFLISFQNENVFDETGMPKERFSAKCLPNSPCSLEIQATKLEDSAVYFCASSRSGQAGEQYFGPGTRLTVT.

The chain employs TRBV9 and TRBJ1-3, with 8 nucleotides matching TRBD1. The V gene's germline CDR1 is SGDLS and CDR2 YYNGEE. V trimming: 0 bases; J trimming: 2 bases; junction bases outside the gene matches: 4. CDR3 length: 16 amino acids. CDR3 nucleotides: TGTGCCAGCAGCGTAGGCCAGGGGGCAACTGGAAACACCATATATTTT. Translation gives CASSVGQGATGNTIYF.

V and J are TRBV11-2 and TRBJ2-7; possible D gene TRBD1, 6 bases. Germline CDR1 is SGHAT and CDR2 is FQNNGV. The CDR3 runs 14 residues. With 5 bases removed from V and 1 base from J, the gap between germline ends came to 12 bases. CDR3 residues: CASSLSQGSYEQYF. In DNA form, the CDR3 reads TGTGCCAGCAGCCTATCACAGGGATCCTACGAGCAGTACTTC.